These 25 T cell receptor beta chains originate from one sample sequenced in a study of T-cell memory formation after mild COVID-19 (dated by TCRdb to about 2021). Preparation of the library involved 5' RACE. Sequencer: Illumina NovaSeq 6000. TCRdb reprocessing: public reads trimmed at Q25 with fastp, clones called with MiXCR, in-frame beta chains kept. Entries are consolidated by CDR3 protein sequence, retaining the most common genes and DNA. The sample contains tens of thousands of distinct CDR3 sequences, around 13% of them found a single time. The top ten clones comprise around 41% of the sample. Sequenced input: PBMCs or a T cell subset sorted from them (not recorded which). These receptors were collected from a young man who had mild COVID-19 (a few samples of this study predate the infection). The sample titles of this study are shuffled in the database, so cell type and time point are left out; the donor was told from shared clones.

This clonotype was counted between two and nine times. The chain employs TRBV5-5 and TRBJ2-6; tentative D call: TRBD2 (6 bases). The germline V gene has CDR1 SGHKS and CDR2 YYEKEE (reference sequence). The length of the CDR3 is 17 residues. V was trimmed by 4 bases and J by 0 bases, leaving 14 bases between them. DNA for the CDR3: TGTGCCAGCAGCGACGGAGGGGACGTCTCTGGGGCCAACGTCCTGACTTTC. Its translation is CASSDGGDVSGANVLTF.

This clonotype has only a few counts. CDR3 DNA sequence: TGTGCCAGCAGCTGGACTTTCAGGGTGGAGGTTTATGGCTACACCTTC. Translation: CASSWTFRVEVYGYTF. The chain carries TRBV7-2 and TRBJ1-2; D is possibly TRBD1 (5 bases). This CDR3 contains 16 residues. Germline loops: CDR1 SGHTA, CDR2 FQGNSA. V gave up 4 bases and J gave up 5 bases, with 20 bases separating them.

The J gene is TRBJ1-5, the V gene TRBV13, with a possible D match to TRBD1 (6 bases). Trimming shortened V by 0 bases and J by 3 bases, and 12 bases separated the two germline ends. Germline values: CDR1 PRHDT, CDR2 FYEKMQ (reference sequence). The CDR3 spans 16 residues. This chain's CDR3 is CASSLGKGHLNQPQHF. CDR3 coding DNA: TGTGCCAGCAGCTTAGGGAAGGGACACCTCAATCAGCCCCAGCATTTT.

This clonotype was detected many times. The chain is built from TRBV20-1 and TRBJ2-3, with D perhaps being TRBD1 or TRBD2 (5 bases each). CDR1 DFQATT and CDR2 SNEGSKA come from the germline V gene (reference sequence). Trimming shortened V by 6 bases and J by 5 bases, and 15 bases separated the two germline ends. This CDR3 is 13 amino acids long. DNA for the CDR3: TGCAGTGCAGAGGACGGGGCCGGAGATACGCAGTATTTT. Translation: CSAEDGAGDTQYF.

This clonotype has just a few counts. The rearrangement uses TRBV7-2 and TRBJ2-7; D not certain. CDR3 size: 12 residues. Germline lookup yields CDR1 SGHTA and CDR2 FQGNSA. The germline V and J ends were trimmed by 8 bases and 1 base, with 9 bases remaining between them. CDR3 nucleotide sequence: TGTGCCAGCGCGGACGGATCCTACGAGCAGTACTTC. This sequence encodes CASADGSYEQYF.

V is TRBV3-1 and J is TRBJ2-7; 7 nucleotides line up with TRBD1. J gave up 3 bases and V 1 base, and 6 bases lay outside the gene matches. The CDR3 runs 15 residues. The germline CDR1 and CDR2 sequences are LGHDT and YNNKEL (reference sequence). CDR3 sequence: CASSQVAGGFYEQYF. DNA for the CDR3: TGTGCCAGCAGCCAAGTGGCAGGGGGATTCTACGAGCAGTACTTC.

This clonotype showed up many times. Relative to the germline gene, one junction end is altered; a read error may explain this. The V and J genes are TRBV12-3 or TRBV12-4 and TRBJ2-7; perhaps TRBD2 as D (6 bases). There are 11 residues in the CDR3. CDR3 nucleotide sequence: TGTGCCAGCAGTGACCGCGGGGTCCAGTCCTTC. It specifies CASSDRGVQSF.

This clonotype was seen repeatedly, ten times or more. The chain employs TRBV12-3 or TRBV12-4 and TRBJ1-3, with unresolved D. There are 12 residues in the CDR3. Deletions cut 5 bases from V and 0 bases from J, with 2 bases between. The CDR3 reads CASSLSGNTIYF. Here the CDR3 DNA reads TGTGCCAGCAGTCTCTCTGGAAACACCATATATTTT.

At least ten counts were recorded for this clonotype. The chain recombines TRBV4-1 with TRBJ1-1; D may be TRBD1 (5 bases). The V end lost 8 bases, the J end lost 5 bases, and 12 bases lay between the germline ends. The length of the CDR3 is 12 residues. Germline CDR1 is MGHRA and CDR2 is YSYEKL. The CDR3 protein is CASLDGGTEAFF. The CDR3 DNA is TGCGCCAGCCTAGATGGGGGAACTGAAGCTTTCTTT.

This clonotype was picked up a small number of times. J is TRBJ2-5 and V is TRBV7-8; D is ambiguous. Trimming cost V 3 bases and J 4 bases, with 9 bases left between them. Germline CDR1 SGHVS, CDR2 FQNEAQ. The CDR3 loop spans 13 amino acids. CDR3: CASSFGRRETQYF. CDR3 DNA sequence: TGTGCCAGCAGCTTCGGACGGCGAGAGACCCAGTACTTC.

This clonotype was picked up a small number of times. The V gene is TRBV4-1, the J gene TRBJ1-1, with D tentatively TRBD1 (6 bases). V was cut by 0 bases and J by 8 bases, with 19 bases left in between. This CDR3 spans 16 amino acids. CDR1 is MGHRA, CDR2 YSYEKL, per germline. CDR3 region: CASSQETGSTFGEAFF. The CDR3 bases are TGCGCCAGCAGCCAAGAGACAGGCAGCACCTTTGGGGAAGCTTTCTTT.

CDR3 loop: CASSDVHLTGTSGGPSTDTQYF. CDR3 nucleotides: TGCGCCAGCAGCGACGTCCACCTAACCGGGACTAGCGGGGGGCCTAGCACAGATACGCAGTATTTT. This chain connects TRBV10-2 to TRBJ2-3, with TRBD2 matching over 15 bases. The CDR3 length is 22 residues. The germline V gene has CDR1 WSHSY and CDR2 SAAADI. Unmatched junction bases numbered 19, after V lost 6 bases and J lost 0 bases.

This chain connects TRBV29-1 to TRBJ2-5; tentatively, D is TRBD1 (7 bases). CDR1 and CDR2 (germline): SQVTM, ANQGSEA. The CDR3 has 15 residues. V shed 3 bases and J shed 2 bases, with 16 bases lying between them. CDR3 sequence: CSVETGRGKQETQYF. CDR3 bases: TGCAGCGTTGAGACAGGGCGGGGAAAACAAGAGACCCAGTACTTC.

This chain uses TRBV29-1 with TRBJ2-7; the D gene is possibly TRBD1 (6 bases). In germline, CDR1 is SQVTM, CDR2 ANQGSEA. V was cut by 6 bases and J by 7 bases, with 25 bases left in between. This CDR3 is built from 15 residues. CDR3 bases: TGCAGCGTAGGTACAGGGAAAGAAGGTGGATGGGAGCAGTACTTC. Its translation is CSVGTGKEGGWEQYF.

The V and J genes are TRBV20-1 and TRBJ2-7; D is ambiguous. This CDR3 comprises 13 residues. The germline gives CDR1 DFQATT, CDR2 SNEGSKA (reference sequence). The V end was cut by 4 bases, the J end by 0 bases, with 10 bases between. The CDR3 sequence is CSAKAPSSYEQYF. The CDR3 DNA is TGCAGTGCTAAGGCCCCGAGCTCCTACGAGCAGTACTTC.

This clonotype has just a few counts. The chain couples TRBV29-1 to TRBJ1-2; 9 nucleotides line up with TRBD1. V trimming: 0 bases; J trimming: 3 bases; junction bases outside the gene matches: 5. CDR1 and CDR2 from the germline V gene are SQVTM and ANQGSEA. The length of the CDR3 is 15 residues. The CDR3 loop reads CSVEEERDRDYGYTF. The CDR3 DNA reads TGCAGCGTTGAAGAAGAACGGGACAGGGACTATGGCTACACCTTC.

The chain links TRBV11-3 to TRBJ2-3; 8 nucleotides align to TRBD2. Germline CDR1 SGHNT, CDR2 YENEEA. Trimming at V came to 5 bases and at J to 2 bases, leaving 9 bases not matched to a gene. The CDR3 length is 16 residues. The CDR3 protein is CASSPRAGALTDTQYF. The DNA for the CDR3 is TGTGCCAGCAGCCCCCGAGCGGGGGCCCTCACAGATACGCAGTATTTT.

This clonotype was observed many times. The chain couples TRBV5-6 to TRBJ2-1, with 9 bases that match TRBD2. Germline V lookup: CDR1 SGHDT, CDR2 YYEEEE. J lost 8 bases, V lost 0 bases, and 6 bases had no gene match. CDR3 length: 15 residues. The CDR3 spells CASSLAGLASDEQFF. CDR3 in DNA: TGTGCCAGCAGCTTGGCCGGACTAGCGTCGGATGAGCAGTTCTTC.

This chain connects TRBV20-1 to TRBJ2-3; 11 bases align to TRBD2. This CDR3 is 17 amino acids long. Trimming cost V 5 bases and J 5 bases; bases outside gene matches: 15. The germline gives CDR1 DFQATT, CDR2 SNEGSKA (reference sequence). The CDR3 DNA follows: TGCAGTGCTGCCACCGGGACTAGCGGCCCAGGAGGAGATACGCAGTATTTT. This codes for CSAATGTSGPGGDTQYF.

This clonotype came up a few times. V gene TRBV4-3 combines with J gene TRBJ2-2; the D gene is possibly TRBD1 (5 bases). Trimming removed 0 bases at V and 5 bases at J, with 16 bases between. This CDR3 has 17 amino acids. Germline CDR1 and CDR2: LGHNA and YSLEER. The CDR3 DNA reads TGCGCCAGCAGCCAAGAATTTACCAGAAGGGGTACCGGGGAGCTGTTTTTT. Protein: CASSQEFTRRGTGELFF.

This clonotype was detected only a few times. The rearrangement joins TRBV9 to TRBJ2-5; the D gene is possibly TRBD1 (6 bases). The germline V gene encodes CDR1 SGDLS and CDR2 YYNGEE. The CDR3 is 13 residues long. With 5 bases removed from V and 2 bases from J, the gap between germline ends came to 10 bases. The CDR3 loop reads CASSGQLQETQYF. As DNA, the CDR3 is TGTGCCAGCAGTGGACAGTTACAAGAGACCCAGTACTTC.

In its sample, this clonotype was seen many times. V gene TRBV6-4 combines with J gene TRBJ2-3; tentatively, D is TRBD2 (5 bases). Trimming stripped 2 bases from V and 2 bases from J, with 14 bases between. Germline V lookup: CDR1 MRHNA, CDR2 SNTAGT. This CDR3 has 16 residues. The CDR3 reads CASSDTSGSATDTQYF. The CDR3 nucleotides are TGTGCCAGCAGTGACACGTCGGGGAGCGCCACAGATACGCAGTATTTT.

This clonotype was picked up a small number of times. The chain couples TRBV4-3 to TRBJ1-4; tentatively, D is TRBD1 (5 bases). The CDR3 runs 15 residues. Germline values: CDR1 LGHNA, CDR2 YSLEER. V gave up 0 bases and J gave up 6 bases, with 11 bases separating them. CDR3 in amino acids: CASSQDGGWDEKLFF. The CDR3 DNA is TGCGCCAGCAGCCAAGATGGGGGGTGGGATGAAAAACTGTTTTTT.

V gene TRBV20-1 combines with J gene TRBJ2-1; no clear D. CDR3 size: 12 residues. The germline V gene encodes CDR1 DFQATT and CDR2 SNEGSKA (reference sequence). The germline V and J ends were trimmed by 4 bases and 8 bases, with 12 bases remaining between them. CDR3 amino acids: CSAKHWTHEQFF. For the CDR3, the DNA is TGCAGTGCTAAACACTGGACGCATGAGCAGTTCTTC.

The CDR3 reads CSVEQGLAEGETQYF. For the CDR3, the DNA is TGCAGCGTGGAACAAGGACTAGCGGAGGGGGAGACCCAGTACTTC. The V gene is TRBV29-1, the J gene TRBJ2-5; TRBD2 aligns across 10 bases. V lost 6 bases to trimming and J lost 5 bases; unmatched junction nucleotides: 12. From germline, CDR1 is SQVTM and CDR2 ANQGSEA. This CDR3 is 15 amino acids long.